Shown below are 27 T cell receptor beta chains from a single sample sequenced in a study of CXCR3-negative and CXCR3-positive naive CD8 T cells. TRB cDNA was prepared as libraries by UMI-labeled 5' RACE. TCRdb re-called the 5' RACE reads and catalogs CDR3 proteins one per entry, DNA excluded. The sample includes over 5,500 distinct CDR3 sequences. Source material: naive CXCR3- CD8+ T cells from blood. Subset reported: CD45RO-CCR7+CD27+CD95- naive CD8+ T cells lacking CXCR3 (TNR3-). Source of these receptors: a human donor in good health. Some clones in this sample may be carry-over from other donors' samples.

In terms of frequency, this clonotype is medium-sized. The rearrangement links TRBV4-3 to TRBJ2-3; with no DNA, the TCRdb D assignment of TRBD2 cannot be verified. Germline V lookup: CDR1 LGHNA, CDR2 YSLEER. This CDR3 is built from 17 residues. Here the CDR3 reads CASSQVVLAGGTDTQYF.

This clonotype is deemed medium-sized by its frequency. This CDR3 is CSVEIAGRNYNEQFF. The chain carries TRBV29-1 and TRBJ2-1; the D call from TCRdb, TRBD2, cannot be confirmed without DNA. Germline CDR1 SQVTM, CDR2 ANQGSEA. CDR3 length equals 15 residues.

This clonotype is medium-sized by frequency. The chain combines TRBV6-1 with TRBJ2-1; the TCRdb D gene call, TRBD1, has no DNA to confirm it. The CDR3 is 15 residues long. The germline gives CDR1 MNHNS, CDR2 SASEGT. The CDR3 loop is CASSDDRELPNEQFF.

This clonotype registers medium-sized by frequency. The chain couples TRBV7-2 to TRBJ1-2; TCRdb's D call of TRBD1 is untestable without DNA. This CDR3 spans 16 amino acids. Germline-derived CDR1 and CDR2 are SGHTA and FQGNSA. The CDR3 is CASSPSGQELNYGYTF. Full variable domain (remainder filled in from reference TRBV7-2 and TRBJ1-2): GAGVSQSPSNKVTEKGKDVELRCDPISGHTALYWYRQSLGQGLEFLIYFQGNSAPDKSGLPSDRFSAERTGGSVSTLTIQRTQQEDSAVYLCASSPSGQELNYGYTFGSGTRLTVV.

The chain links TRBV7-9 to TRBJ2-5; TCRdb calls TRBD1, which cannot be checked without DNA. In germline, CDR1 is SEHNR, CDR2 FQNEAQ (reference sequence). The CDR3 is 16 residues long. CDR3 protein: CASSLTLRQGKETQYF.

The CDR3 sequence is CASRPWTSTDTQYF. The V and J genes are TRBV6-5 and TRBJ2-3; the TCRdb call, TRBD1, lacks DNA for checking. Germline assignment: CDR1 MNHEY and CDR2 SVGAGI. The CDR3 totals 14 residues.

Judged by frequency, this clonotype is medium-sized (0.01 to 0.1%). The CDR3 protein is CASSLASHEQYF. J is TRBJ2-7 and V is TRBV7-2. Germline V gene lookup returns CDR1 SGHTA and CDR2 FQGNSA. CDR3 length: 12 amino acids.

Considering frequency, this clonotype is medium-sized (0.01 to 0.1%). The chain couples TRBV27 to TRBJ2-1; TCRdb designates TRBD2, a call that cannot be tested without DNA. The CDR3 is made up of 16 amino acids. Germline CDR1 and CDR2: MNHEY and SMNVEV (reference sequence). CDR3: CASRKPREGPPNEQFF.

The gene calls are TRBV19 and TRBJ2-4; the TCRdb D gene call, TRBD1, has no DNA to confirm it. Germline lookup yields CDR1 LNHDA and CDR2 SQIVND (reference sequence). The CDR3 covers 17 residues. The CDR3 loop is CASRETGQGRPQNIQYF.

This clonotype ranks as medium-sized (0.01 to 0.1%) in terms of frequency. The gene calls are TRBV27 and TRBJ2-1; TCRdb indicates TRBD2, and absent DNA this call remains unverified. The length of the CDR3 is 16 residues. The germline CDR1 and CDR2 sequences are MNHEY and SMNVEV (reference sequence). The CDR3 loop reads CASSPGTSGGYNEQFF.

According to its frequency, this clonotype is medium-sized. This chain links TRBV7-2 with TRBJ1-5. This CDR3 is 15 amino acids long. CDR1 and CDR2 from the germline V gene are SGHTA and FQGNSA. The CDR3 loop reads CASSLATGGNQPQHF.

According to its frequency, this clonotype is medium-sized. CDR3 loop: CSVVTGSNQPQHF. V is TRBV29-1 and J is TRBJ1-5. The CDR3 runs to 13 residues. Germline V gives CDR1 SQVTM, CDR2 ANQGSEA.

The genes are TRBV14 and TRBJ1-2; as DNA is missing, the TRBD1 call by TCRdb cannot be tested. The germline V gene encodes CDR1 SGHDN and CDR2 FVKESK. The CDR3 totals 15 residues. The CDR3 here is CASSQEWDSPYGYTF.

This chain joins TRBV7-2 and TRBJ2-3; TCRdb outputs TRBD2, but without DNA this stays unchecked. The CDR3 runs to 15 residues. CDR1 SGHTA and CDR2 FQGNSA come from the germline V gene. CDR3: CASSLTMALADTQYF.

Considering frequency, this clonotype is medium-sized. V usage is TRBV13 and J usage is TRBJ1-1; absent DNA, TCRdb's TRBD1 call cannot be checked. The CDR3 spans 17 residues. The V gene's germline CDR1 is PRHDT and CDR2 FYEKMQ (reference sequence). The CDR3 region is CASSSRNLAPRETEAFF.

Frequency places this clonotype as medium-sized. The rearrangement joins TRBV4-2 to TRBJ2-7; lacking DNA, the TRBD2 call made by TCRdb goes unchecked. CDR3 size: 15 residues. CDR1 LGHNA and CDR2 YNFKEQ come from the germline V gene. The CDR3 sequence is CASSLSGLAGGEQYF.

This clonotype is deemed medium-sized by its frequency. The rearrangement links TRBV12-3 or TRBV12-4 to TRBJ2-1; the D call of TRBD2 rests on TCRdb alone, since no DNA is present to check it. The length of the CDR3 is 15 residues. The CDR3 here is CASSLGLAGGDEQFF.

This clonotype shows up as medium-sized by frequency. This chain connects TRBV7-9 to TRBJ2-1; without DNA, the TCRdb call of TRBD1 cannot be checked. There are 15 residues in the CDR3. Germline V gives CDR1 SEHNR, CDR2 FQNEAQ (reference sequence). CDR3: CASSLGSRAYNEQFF.

This clonotype shows up as medium-sized by frequency. The chain couples TRBV10-3 to TRBJ2-3; TCRdb gives TRBD2 as the D gene, but with no DNA this cannot be confirmed. The CDR3 totals 15 residues. The germline gives CDR1 ENHRY, CDR2 SYGVKD. CDR3 sequence reads: CAIKTSGARTDTQYF.

In terms of frequency, this clonotype is medium-sized. V gene TRBV6-5 combines with J gene TRBJ2-3. This CDR3 region has 14 residues. Per germline, CDR1 MNHEY and CDR2 SVGAGI. The CDR3 sequence: CASGRARSTDTQYF.

This chain uses TRBV13 with TRBJ2-2; TCRdb calls TRBD2, which cannot be checked without DNA. Looked up from germline, CDR1 is PRHDT and CDR2 is FYEKMQ (reference sequence). The CDR3 covers 18 residues. The CDR3: CASSPPAGLAANTGELFF.

Frequency places this clonotype as medium-sized. The rearrangement joins TRBV5-1 to TRBJ1-1. The CDR3 is made up of 15 amino acids. The V gene's germline CDR1 is SGHRS and CDR2 YFSETQ. CDR3 region: CASRTDGGINTEAFF.

By frequency, this clonotype registers medium-sized. The chain joins TRBV29-1 to TRBJ1-5; the TRBD1 assignment by TCRdb is unverifiable without DNA. The CDR3 length is 15 residues. The germline gives CDR1 SQVTM, CDR2 ANQGSEA. CDR3: CSGTTGGIGNQPQHF.

According to its frequency, this clonotype is medium-sized. The chain combines TRBV7-9 with TRBJ1-1. Per the germline V gene, CDR1 is SEHNR and CDR2 is FQNEAQ (reference sequence). The length of the CDR3 is 13 residues. CDR3: CASSPAYDTEAFF.

This clonotype is classed as medium-sized by frequency. The chain is built from TRBV29-1 and TRBJ2-1; TCRdb gives TRBD1 as the D gene, but with no DNA this cannot be confirmed. Germline CDR1 SQVTM, CDR2 ANQGSEA. The CDR3 runs 14 residues. This CDR3 reads CSVDQDSYYNEQFF.

This rearrangement joins TRBV6-6 to TRBJ1-2. The CDR3 has 13 amino acids. The germline CDR1 and CDR2 sequences are MNHNY and SVGAGI (reference sequence). The CDR3 is CASSYPSNYGYTF.

The rearrangement uses TRBV5-1 and TRBJ2-3; there is no DNA to check the TCRdb D call of TRBD1. Germline V gene data show CDR1 as SGHRS and CDR2 as YFSETQ. The CDR3 consists of 13 residues. This CDR3 is CASSLKGGDTQYF.